This TCR beta chain was sequenced in a study of Ad26.COV2.S vaccination and SARS-CoV-2 variants. TCRdb's copy holds only in-frame clones and misses some; the assay was immunoSEQ multiplex PCR. The sample lists 150,000 to 200,000 clones, around 88% seen once, with about 5.9% in the top ten. The germline V gene has CDR1 MDHEN and CDR2 SYDVKM. V lost 6 bases to trimming and J lost 2 bases; unmatched junction nucleotides: 6. CDR3 length equals 15 residues. The chain links TRBV28 to TRBJ1-5, with 8 positions matching TRBD1. Sequencing used peripheral blood, obtained after recovery from COVID-19. The sequence was obtained from a human donor who had recovered from COVID-19. The CDR3 DNA sequence: TGTGCCAGCAGAGGCTCGGGACAGGGCAATCAGCCCCAGCATTTT. Its protein product is CASRGSGQGNQPQHF.